This T cell receptor (beta chain) emerged from a study of blood T cell repertoires in COVID-19. Profiling relied on immunoSEQ multiplex PCR, and the TCRdb table lists in-frame clones only, not all of them. The sample comprises roughly 200,000 clones, 65% to 85% of which are singletons, and roughly 7.8% rests with the top ten. The CDR3 spans 16 residues. From germline, CDR1 is SGHRS and CDR2 YFSETQ. V lost 4 bases to trimming and J lost 4 bases; unmatched junction nucleotides: 12. The sample comprised peripheral blood. This chain connects TRBV5-1 to TRBJ2-5; 8 bases map to TRBD1. This receptor was identified in a man aged 35-49 years with active or convalescent COVID-19. The DNA for the CDR3 is TGCGCCAGCAGCGCTCCCGACTCAGGACAGGGAGAGACCCAGTACTTC. It codes for CASSAPDSGQGETQYF.